This TCR beta chain was obtained from a study of T cells in Graves' hyperthyroidism and ophthalmopathy. About the study: Prior to any treatment, at the point of initial diagnosis, peripheral blood was collected. Study-wide findings and caveats: Most thyroid clonotypes expanded above 0.001 appeared in blood too.

The germline CDR1 and CDR2 sequences are SGHTA and FQGTGA. The CDR3 length is 15 residues. V was trimmed by 2 bases and J by 8 bases, leaving 16 bases between them. The sample holds many counts of this clonotype. What it recognizes is unknown. It was RNA transcripts that yielded the amplified TCR beta CDR3 regions. The primer set for the first-round RT-PCR of the TCR CDR3 was HTBI. Using its own MiXCR run on the multiplex PCR reads, TCRdb lists one record per CDR3 protein. The sample consists of a few hundred thousand distinct CDR3 sequences, 13% to 15% of them appearing once. Used for diagnoses were clinical symptoms, serum thyroxine and TRAb, thyroid ultrasound and orbital computed tomography.

The V call is TRBV7-3, the J call TRBJ2-1; weak D call: TRBD2 (6 bases). This TCR was recovered from a young woman with Graves' hyperthyroidism. Sequenced input: blood. Here the CDR3 reads CASSLLASDGDEQFF. In DNA, the CDR3 is TGTGCCAGCAGCTTACTAGCGTCCGACGGCGATGAGCAGTTCTTC. The variable domain in full, completed from reference TRBV7-3 and TRBJ2-1, reads GAGVSQTPSNKVTEKGKYVELRCDPISGHTALYWYRQSLGQGPEFLIYFQGTGAADDSGLPNDRFFAVRPEGSVSTLKIQRTERGDSAVYLCASSLLASDGDEQFFGPGTRLTVL.